This T cell receptor (beta chain) was found in a study of B cell selection in AIRE deficiency. Comment on this clone: What it binds is unknown.

Per the original methods: Pooled Tregs gave about 60,000 patient and 9.56x10^4 donor TCRbeta sequences. The method was immunoSEQ multiplex PCR; TCRdb's version includes in-frame clones alone and lacks a portion of them. V and J calls and clone size come straight from that table; D and trimming were deduced from the DNA. Among roughly 18,000 clones listed, roughly 91% were seen once. Germline V gives CDR1 LGHNA, CDR2 YNFKEQ. This CDR3 comprises 15 residues. V lost 0 bases and J lost 0, with 8 bases in between. Regulatory T cells were sorted as CD4+CD25hiCD127low/negative cells. Overall study results and limits: Shorter CDR3s marked shared Treg sequences, biased toward few non-templated insertions.

The chain couples TRBV4-2 to TRBJ1-1; D not resolved. Material: CD4+CD25+ Tregs sorted from PBMCs. This TCR was sampled from a human donor in good health. CDR3 in amino acids: CASSQDNAVNTEAFF. CDR3 DNA sequence: TGTGCCAGCAGCCAAGATAACGCGGTGAACACTGAAGCTTTCTTT.